This T cell receptor (beta chain) was recovered during a study of somatic mutations in cytotoxic T cells in rheumatoid arthritis (dated by TCRdb to about 2017). Study-level background: Patient peripheral blood (under 31 ml EDTA) was drawn right after diagnosis and before any treatment started. A FACSAria II or Sony SH800 was used to flow-sort some V beta antibody-stained T-cell populations at nearly 100% purity, and TCRB sequencing was also done on sorted V beta1+ cells. In newly diagnosed rheumatoid arthritis without treatment, the study examined if expanded CD8+ T-cell clones harbor somatic mutations, relying on TCRB deep sequencing to characterize clonality. TCRB deep sequencing covered roughly 60 patients with rheumatoid arthritis along with 15 to 25 healthy controls. The median ages of the patient and control groups were essentially identical. Overall study results and their limits: Several identical CD8+ TCRB sequences were found in both blood and synovial fluid, and in about an eighth of the roughly 65 patients the largest CD8+ clone exceeded 20% of CD8+ cells. An increase of CD8+ clonality with age was seen in patients (Spearman r ≈ 0.5) but not in healthy controls. There was no significant difference in CD8+ T-cell clonality between rheumatoid arthritis patients and age-matched healthy controls. It was unknown which antigens the expanded CD8+ clones targeted, and their absence from virus-specific databases did not exclude viral specificity. The finding that TRBV07 was slightly underrepresented in patients was left unadjusted for multiple comparisons.

Sequencing of TCRB CDR3 was done on genomic DNA with the immunoSEQ assay. Per the authors' processing: Only a few patient CD8+ clones larger than 1% matched published virus-specific TCRB sequences when compared against them. Only productive TCRB rearrangements were included in the analyses. Defining a clone by its unique TCRB CDR3 sequence, the study calculated clonality as a productive clonality index derived from Shannon entropy. Repertoire overlap between two samples was calculated from the template counts of each clone relative to total templates per sample. V-gene usage from TCRB sequencing and V-gene usage measured by flow cytometry were correlated (Spearman r of around 0.6). This is the immuneACCESS table as TCRdb keeps it, with only in-frame sequences that have V and J called. A part of the clones is gone; compared with another copy, unresolved V genes explain less than half, and the rest is unexplained. V, J and clone size are taken as reported in that table, and D and trimming were inferred from the DNA itself. This sample is represented by thousands of clones; around 83% of them were singletons. Approximately 13% of the sample is taken by the ten largest.

There are 13 amino acids in the CDR3, from cysteine to phenylalanine inclusive. The only DNA kept is the CDR3, 39 bases in frame from the first base. The V and J ends are trimmed by 3 bases and 3 bases, leaving 9 bases between them. CDR1 and CDR2 were assigned from the germline V gene as MDHEN and SYDVKM. On an AutoMACS, CD4+ and CD8+ cells were isolated via positive magnetic bead selection, and their purity was verified by flow cytometry. After a first flow cytometry screen using a TCR V beta antibody panel, clonal expansions were characterized through TCRB deep sequencing of sorted CD8+ fractions. Peripheral blood mononuclear cells were obtained using density gradient separation with Ficoll-Paque PLUS. DNA was extracted from CD4-enriched, CD8-enriched or PBMC samples with Nucleospin Tissue or Tissue XS kits and quantified with a Qubit 2.0 fluorometer. This clone was found a few times. Its recognized antigen is unknown. No clone much larger than this one lies a single base away; base qualities are absent.

The source material was CD8+ T cells sorted from blood. The V and J genes are TRBV28 and TRBJ2-7; a weak D assignment points to TRBD1 (6 bases agree). The sequence came from a woman in her forties or fifties with rheumatoid arthritis. The CDR3 sequence is CASSLRTVYEQYF. The DNA sequence is TGTGCCAGCAGTTTGAGGACAGTCTACGAGCAGTACTTC.